This is a list of T cell receptor beta chains from one sample in a study of T cell clonotyping in hematopoietic cell transplantation. This table comes from immunoSEQ multiplex PCR, and its TCRdb copy is limited to in-frame clones, with some not included. The table records some 10,000 clones, roughly 87% of them present only once. The material was PBMCs, obtained 100 days after allogeneic stem cell transplant. The receptors originated from a female patient aged 55-70 years who had an allogeneic stem cell transplant from an unrelated donor, so the T cells may come from the graft donor. Some clones in this sample may be carry-over from other donors' samples. CDR3s include the opening cysteine and the closing phenylalanine or tryptophan. A D gene is named only where the DNA matches it firmly. Only part of the rows carry a size: once, few, many, or a class if the clone is expanded.

CDR3: CASRLNTEAFF; DNA: TGTGCCAGTAGGTTGAACACTGAAGCTTTCTTT; V: TRBV19; J: TRBJ1-1; D: NA; size: NA
CDR3: CASSPPRAGATGELFF; DNA: TGTGCCAGCAGCCCCCCGCGAGCGGGAGCCACCGGGGAGCTGTTTTTT; V: TRBV7-9; J: TRBJ2-2; D: TRBD2; size: NA
CDR3: CASSSWTGVYYEQYF; DNA: TGTGCCAGCAGTTCATGGACAGGGGTCTACTACGAGCAGTACTTC; V: TRBV28; J: TRBJ2-7; D: TRBD1; size: NA
CDR3: CASSADRVEAFF; DNA: TGTGCCAGCAGCGCCGACAGGGTTGAAGCTTTCTTT; V: TRBV5-4; J: TRBJ1-1; D: TRBD1; size: NA
CDR3: CSVAGRGPNEQFF; DNA: TGCAGCGTCGCGGGGCGAGGACCCAATGAGCAGTTCTTC; V: TRBV29-1; J: TRBJ2-1; D: NA; size: NA
CDR3: CASSDRGNEKLFF; DNA: TGTGCCAGTAGTGACAGGGGGAATGAAAAACTGTTTTTT; V: TRBV19; J: TRBJ1-4; D: TRBD1; size: NA
CDR3: CASRQGVISNQPQHF; DNA: TGTGCCAGCAGACAAGGAGTAATTAGCAATCAGCCCCAGCATTTT; V: TRBV27; J: TRBJ1-5; D: NA; size: NA
CDR3: CASRLAGYQETQYF; DNA: TGTGCCTCGAGACTAGCGGGTTACCAAGAGACCCAGTACTTC; V: TRBV19; J: TRBJ2-5; D: TRBD2; size: few
CDR3: CASSSMRGRNTEAFF; DNA: TGTGCCAGCTCGTCCATGAGGGGACGGAACACTGAAGCTTTCTTT; V: TRBV18; J: TRBJ1-1; D: NA; size: NA
CDR3: CASSPFQGNQPQHF; DNA: TGTGCCAGCAGCCCCTTTCAGGGTAATCAGCCCCAGCATTTT; V: TRBV7-2; J: TRBJ1-5; D: NA; size: once
CDR3: CASKKASAQETQYF; DNA: TGTGCCAGTAAGAAGGCTAGCGCGCAAGAGACCCAGTACTTC; V: TRBV19; J: TRBJ2-5; D: NA; size: NA
CDR3: CASSPAELVRHEQFF; DNA: TGTGCCAGCAGCCCAGCGGAATTGGTTCGGCATGAGCAGTTCTTC; V: TRBV7-8; J: TRBJ2-1; D: NA; size: NA
CDR3: CASSPGQNTEAFF; DNA: TGTGCCAGCAGCCCTGGACAGAACACTGAAGCTTTCTTT; V: TRBV9; J: TRBJ1-1; D: NA; size: NA
CDR3: CASSQDKGTGGVYGYTF; DNA: TGTGCCAGCAGCCAAGATAAGGGGACAGGGGGCGTCTATGGCTACACCTTC; V: TRBV4-2; J: TRBJ1-2; D: TRBD1; size: NA
CDR3: CASKGGQASFNEQFF; DNA: TGTGCCAGTAAGGGGGGGCAGGCCAGTTTCAATGAGCAGTTCTTC; V: TRBV19; J: TRBJ2-1; D: NA; size: NA
CDR3: CASRGPNVLEAFF; DNA: TGTGCCAGCAGGGGGCCTAACGTACTTGAAGCTTTCTTT; V: TRBV21-1; J: TRBJ1-1; D: NA; size: once